The rows below give T cell receptor beta chains drawn from one sample of a study of cytomegalovirus exposure and HLA in healthy donors. Assay: immunoSEQ multiplex PCR; the TCRdb copy retains only in-frame clones and omits some. The data contain tens of thousands of clones, just over 65% of them singletons. Source material: PBMCs. Every receptor here comes from a woman between 25 and 40 years old in good health and CMV-seronegative. The CDR3 runs from the conserved cysteine through the conserved F or W. A D gene is named only where the DNA matches it firmly. Size tells how often a clone was seen (once, few, many) or the class of an expanded clone, and some rows leave it out.

>TRBJ2-7|.|TRBV29-1|.
CSVPTGHPPYEQYF
TGCAGCGTCCCGACGGGACACCCACCCTACGAGCAGTACTTC
>TRBJ1-1|.|TRBV7-8|TRBD1
CASSPQGQGGTEAFF
TGTGCCAGCAGCCCGCAGGGACAGGGGGGTACTGAAGCTTTCTTT
>TRBJ1-2|.|TRBV10-3|.
CAISDGKGDYGYTF
TGTGCCATCAGTGACGGTAAAGGGGACTATGGCTACACCTTC
>TRBJ1-6|few|TRBV27|TRBD1
CASISGGYYNSHIHF
TGTGCCAGCATATCAGGGGGCTACTATAATTCACACATCCACTTT
>TRBJ2-7|few|TRBV7-9|TRBD1
CASSGGQGWYEQYF
TGTGCCAGCAGCGGGGGACAGGGCTGGTACGAGCAGTACTTC
>TRBJ2-3|few|TRBV14|.
CASSQELEGTQYF
TGTGCCAGCAGCCAAGAGCTAGAGGGTACGCAGTATTTT
>TRBJ1-5|.|TRBV6-4|TRBD1
CASSGQGGQPQHF
TGTGCCAGCAGTGGACAGGGAGGTCAGCCCCAGCATTTT
>TRBJ1-2|.|TRBV4-1|.
CASSQDSPGIYGYTF
TGCGCCAGCAGCCAAGATAGTCCAGGGATCTATGGCTACACCTTC
>TRBJ2-1|.|TRBV5-1|TRBD2
CASSPGTSGGGYNEQFF
TGCGCCAGCAGCCCCGGGACTAGCGGGGGAGGTTACAATGAGCAGTTCTTC
>TRBJ2-1|.|TRBV19|TRBD2
CASSPSAGGQEFF
TGTGCCAGTAGTCCCTCTGCGGGGGGGCAGGAGTTCTTC
>TRBJ2-3|.|TRBV10-3|TRBD1
CAISEMRQGTDTQYF
TGTGCCATCAGTGAGATGAGACAGGGAACAGATACGCAGTATTTT
>TRBJ1-4|few|TRBV6-5|TRBD1
CASRSGTGFGKLFF
TGTGCCAGCAGATCCGGGACAGGGTTTGGAAAACTGTTTTTT
>TRBJ2-7|.|TRBV6-5|.
CASSSPEAYEQYF
TGTGCCAGCAGTTCCCCCGAGGCCTACGAGCAGTACTTC
>TRBJ2-1|few|TRBV5-4|.
CASSGGKGGSYNEQFF
TGTGCCAGCAGCGGGGGGAAGGGGGGGAGCTACAATGAGCAGTTCTTC
>TRBJ1-5|.|TRBV27|.
CASSFKPTDNQPQHF
TGTGCCAGCAGTTTTAAACCCACAGACAATCAGCCCCAGCATTTT
>TRBJ1-1|.|TRBV7-9|.
CASSLSGGATEAFF
TGTGCCAGCAGCTTAAGTGGGGGGGCCACTGAAGCTTTCTTT
>TRBJ2-6|few|TRBV6-4|TRBD1
CASSVTGAGANVLTF
TGTGCCAGCAGTGTCACAGGGGCTGGGGCCAACGTCCTGACTTTC
>TRBJ2-6|.|TRBV30|.
CAWSGLSSPAGSSGANVLTF
TGTGCCTGGAGTGGACTCAGCTCTCCGGCCGGAAGCTCTGGGGCCAACGTCCTGACTTTC
>TRBJ2-7|.|TRBV10-2|TRBD2
CASSEIPTSGATYEQYF
TGCGCCAGCAGTGAGATTCCGACTAGCGGGGCAACCTACGAGCAGTACTTC
>TRBJ2-3|.|TRBV11-2|.
CASSLASRRPDTQYF
TGTGCCAGCAGCTTAGCCAGTAGGAGACCAGATACGCAGTATTTT
>TRBJ1-3|.|TRBV7-2|.
CASSLAMGASGNTIYF
TGTGCCAGCAGCTTAGCGATGGGGGCCTCTGGAAACACCATATATTTT
>TRBJ2-5|.|TRBV10-2|.
CASSSVQETQYF
TGCGCCAGCAGCTCTGTCCAAGAGACCCAGTACTTC
>TRBJ1-2|.|TRBV7-2|TRBD1
CASSLGGTGGSGYTF
TGTGCCAGCAGCTTAGGAGGGACAGGGGGTTCCGGCTACACCTTC
>TRBJ2-7|.|TRBV27|TRBD2
CASSLSTLAGFYEQYF
TGTGCCAGCAGTTTATCGACGCTAGCGGGGTTCTACGAGCAGTACTTC
>TRBJ1-1|.|TRBV19|.
CASSVRGLEAFF
TGTGCCAGTAGTGTCAGGGGATTGGAAGCTTTCTTT
>TRBJ1-6|once|TRBV19|.
CASSIGGVTSPLHF
TGTGCCAGTAGTATAGGGGGAGTCACCTCACCCCTCCACTTT
>TRBJ2-1|.|TRBV2|.
CASSEAGRSSYNEQFF
TGTGCCAGCAGTGAAGCAGGGAGAAGCTCCTACAATGAGCAGTTCTTC
>TRBJ1-1|.|TRBV7-2|.
CASHLAGGRGAEAFF
TGTGCCAGCCACCTGGCCGGAGGTCGTGGGGCTGAAGCTTTCTTT
>TRBJ2-7|.|TRBV18|TRBD1
CASSPTGQGGHEQYF
TGTGCCAGCTCACCAACGGGACAGGGCGGGCACGAGCAGTACTTC
>TRBJ1-4|.|TRBV19|.
CASRKNRDEKLFF
TGTGCCAGTAGAAAAAACAGGGACGAAAAACTGTTTTTT
>TRBJ2-7|few|TRBV7-6|TRBD1
CASSPRQGVPYEQYF
TGTGCCAGCAGCCCCCGACAGGGGGTTCCCTACGAGCAGTACTTC
>TRBJ1-5|.|TRBV18|.
CASSPPTGPFRNQPQHF
TGTGCCAGCTCACCACCGACAGGACCCTTTCGCAATCAGCCCCAGCATTTT
>TRBJ1-2|.|TRBV28|TRBD1
CASSQTGGRSYGYTF
TGTGCCAGCAGTCAAACAGGGGGCAGGAGCTATGGCTACACCTTC
>TRBJ2-5|.|TRBV5-1|.
CASSGGTAGAETQYF
TGCGCCAGCAGCGGCGGGACAGCGGGGGCAGAGACCCAGTACTTC
>TRBJ2-6|few|TRBV2|.
CASREGSGANVLTF
TGTGCCAGCAGGGAGGGGTCTGGGGCCAACGTCCTGACTTTC
>TRBJ2-5|.|TRBV13|TRBD2
CASSLREVAGGQETQYF
TGTGCCAGCAGCCTCCGTGAGGTAGCGGGGGGCCAAGAGACCCAGTACTTC
>TRBJ2-2|once|TRBV5-1|.
CASSLRGAPGELFF
TGCGCCAGCAGCTTGCGGGGGGCTCCCGGGGAGCTGTTTTTT
>TRBJ1-1|.|TRBV28|.
CASSFRIEAFF
TGTGCCAGCAGTTTCAGGATTGAAGCTTTCTTT
>TRBJ2-7|.|TRBV6-5|TRBD2
CASRSTSGGTYEQYF
TGTGCCAGCAGGTCTACTAGCGGGGGGACCTACGAGCAGTACTTC
>TRBJ2-1|few|TRBV14|TRBD2
CASSFGTSGGKQFF
TGTGCCAGCAGCTTCGGGACTAGCGGGGGGAAGCAGTTCTTC
>TRBJ1-2|.|TRBV5-1|.
CASSLRGTTHLSNIGYTF
TGCGCCAGCAGCTTGAGAGGAACAACCCACCTTTCAAATATTGGCTACACCTTC
>TRBJ1-3|.|TRBV11-3|.
CASSSRDHRNTIYF
TGTGCCAGCAGCTCCCGTGATCACAGAAACACCATATATTTT
>TRBJ2-1|.|TRBV6-5|.
CASSYATGNNEQFF
TGTGCCAGCAGTTACGCCACAGGAAACAATGAGCAGTTCTTC
>TRBJ1-5|.|TRBV28|.
CASSLREQPQHF
TGTGCCAGCAGTTTGAGGGAGCAGCCCCAGCATTTT
>TRBJ2-5|.|TRBV2|.
CASVEARFGQYF
TGTGCCAGCGTAGAGGCCCGATTCGGGCAGTACTTC
>TRBJ1-4|.|TRBV6-6|TRBD1
CASSAQTGFLNEKLFF
TGTGCCAGCAGTGCCCAGACAGGGTTCCTGAATGAAAAACTGTTTTTT
>TRBJ2-1|.|TRBV4-1|.
CASSPAGQPQDEQFF
TGCGCCAGCAGCCCCGCGGGACAGCCACAGGATGAGCAGTTCTTC